The 21 T cell receptor beta chains reported below all come from one sample, sequenced in a study of blood T cell repertoires in COVID-19. Profiled with immunoSEQ multiplex PCR; TCRdb holds only in-frame clones, not every one. In the table there are tens of thousands of clones, over 70% of which are singletons. Sequencing was performed on peripheral blood. Source of these receptors: a man at least 80 years old with active or convalescent COVID-19.

In its sample, this clone was seen a few times. V is TRBV10-2 and J is TRBJ2-1; 9 bases fit TRBD1. There are 16 residues in the CDR3. Germline CDR1 is WSHSY and CDR2 is SAAADI. Trimming took 3 bases from V and 8 from J; bases not matched to a gene: 11. CDR3 sequence (DNA): TGCGCCAGCAGTGACGTCGGACAGGGGAGTGTAGATGAGCAGTTCTTC. Translated: CASSDVGQGSVDEQFF.

Only one count was recorded for this clone. The chain recombines TRBV7-9 with TRBJ1-4, with TRBD1 matching 8 bases. This CDR3 spans 15 amino acids. Germline V gene data show CDR1 as SEHNR and CDR2 as FQNEAQ (reference sequence). The J segment lost 2 bases and the V segment lost 2 bases, leaving 1 base of the junction unmatched. This CDR3 is CASSLRTGTNEKLFF. CDR3 bases: TGTGCCAGCAGCTTAAGGACAGGGACTAATGAAAAACTGTTTTTT.

Only one count was recorded for this clone. This chain connects TRBV11-3 to TRBJ2-1; TRBD2 matches at 13 bases. Per the germline V gene, CDR1 is SGHNT and CDR2 is YENEEA. The junction had 6 bases not matched to a gene; V was cut back by 4 bases and J by 9 bases. The length of the CDR3 is 15 residues. The CDR3 loop reads CASSSLAGGQGEQFF. Here the CDR3 DNA reads TGTGCCAGCAGCTCACTAGCGGGGGGGCAGGGTGAGCAGTTCTTC. Looking up the rest from reference TRBV11-3 and TRBJ2-1 gives the full variable domain: EAGVVQSPRYKIIEKKQPVAFWCNPISGHNTLYWYLQNLGQGPELLIRYENEEAVDDSQLPKDRFSAERLKGVDSTLKIQPAELGDSAVYLCASSSLAGGQGEQFFGPGTRLTVL.

The genes are TRBV5-6 and TRBJ1-2, with 7 bases lining up with TRBD1. The CDR3 consists of 13 residues. V lost 6 bases, J lost 5 bases, and 7 bases stayed unmatched. Germline lookup yields CDR1 SGHDT and CDR2 YYEEEE. The CDR3 protein is CASTRDSAYGYTF. The CDR3 bases are TGTGCCAGCACCCGGGACAGCGCTTATGGCTACACCTTC. Full variable domain (remainder filled in from reference TRBV5-6 and TRBJ1-2): DAGVTQSPTHLIKTRGQQVTLRCSPKSGHDTVSWYQQALGQGPQFIFQYYEEEERQRGNFPDRFSGHQFPNYSSELNVNALLLGDSALYLCASTRDSAYGYTFGSGTRLTVV.

The gene calls are TRBV10-3 and TRBJ2-3; 16 positions match TRBD2. The J segment lost 10 bases and the V segment lost 11 bases, leaving 3 bases of the junction unmatched. CDR1 is ENHRY and CDR2 is SYGVKD in the germline V gene. This CDR3 contains 12 residues. DNA of the CDR3: TGTGCCGCCGGGACTAGCGGGGGGGCGCAGTATTTT. Its protein product is CAAGTSGGAQYF.

This clone is judged large. This rearrangement joins TRBV2 to TRBJ1-6; 7 positions match TRBD1. Losses at the gene ends were 4 bases for V and 5 bases for J; bases not matched to a gene: 5. The length of the CDR3 is 15 residues. The germline CDR1 and CDR2 sequences are SNHLY and FYNNEI. The CDR3 region is CASSAVGTDNSPLHF. The CDR3, as DNA: TGTGCCAGCAGTGCGGTCGGGACAGATAATTCACCCCTCCACTTT.

The chain recombines TRBV27 with TRBJ2-7, with TRBD2 matching 12 bases. Germline loops: CDR1 MNHEY, CDR2 SMNVEV (reference sequence). V dropped 0 bases and J dropped 2; count of bases not matched to a gene: 11. The CDR3 contains 19 residues. CDR3 nucleotide sequence: TGTGCCAGCAGTTTATCTCGGCCCGGGACTAGCGGGCAAGCCTACGAGCAGTACTTC. It codes for CASSLSRPGTSGQAYEQYF.

V gene TRBV30 combines with J gene TRBJ2-3; 8 positions match TRBD2. CDR1 is GTSNPN and CDR2 is SVGIG in the germline V gene (reference sequence). Trimming at V came to 3 bases and at J to 8 bases, leaving 7 bases not matched to a gene. This CDR3 region has 13 residues. The CDR3 loop is CAWRSAGDGTQYF. In DNA form, the CDR3 reads TGTGCCTGGAGGTCAGCGGGAGACGGTACGCAGTATTTT.

The V call is TRBV19, the J call TRBJ1-5; D remains ambiguous. Deletions cut 1 base from V and 0 bases from J, with 10 bases between. This CDR3 is 16 amino acids long. Germline V lookup: CDR1 LNHDA, CDR2 SQIVND (reference sequence). CDR3 coding DNA: TGTGCCAGTAGTATAGTAATAGATTATAGCAATCAGCCCCAGCATTTT. This encodes CASSIVIDYSNQPQHF.

The CDR3 here is CASSYGQGHGYTF. The CDR3 bases are TGTGCCAGCAGTTACGGACAGGGGCATGGCTACACCTTC. The chain has TRBV27 and TRBJ1-2; TRBD1 aligns across 9 bases. J gave up 6 bases and V 4 bases, and 3 bases lay outside the gene matches. Per germline, CDR1 MNHEY and CDR2 SMNVEV (reference sequence). CDR3 size: 13 residues.

J is TRBJ2-5 and V is TRBV18, with TRBD1 as a possible D gene (5 bases). The length of the CDR3 is 15 residues. Germline V gene data show CDR1 as KGHSH and CDR2 as LQKENI. Trimming shortened V by 2 bases and J by 0 bases, and 10 bases separated the two germline ends. CDR3 nucleotides: TGTGCCAGCTCACCAATAAAGGGGTACCAAGAGACCCAGTACTTC. Amino acid sequence: CASSPIKGYQETQYF.

The rearrangement links TRBV9 to TRBJ2-3, with a possible D match to TRBD2 (5 bases). CDR3 size: 14 residues. V was cut by 10 bases and J by 4 bases, with 19 bases left in between. The germline gives CDR1 SGDLS, CDR2 YYNGEE. CDR3 nucleotide sequence: TGTGCCTCCTCCGATAGTAAGGAGGCAGATACGCAGTATTTT. Translating gives CASSDSKEADTQYF.

This chain uses TRBV7-3 with TRBJ2-1; the match to TRBD1 covers 9 bases. CDR3 size: 16 residues. Germline V CDR1 and CDR2: SGHTA, FQGTGA. The V gene end was trimmed by 5 bases and the J gene end by 4 bases; junction bases not matched to a gene: 9. CDR3: CASSKQGATGYNEQFF. CDR3 DNA: TGTGCCAGCAGCAAACAGGGGGCCACGGGGTACAATGAGCAGTTCTTC.

The V call is TRBV6-1, the J call TRBJ1-2, with 8 bases identical to TRBD1. V shed 5 bases and J 8 bases; nucleotides not matched to a gene: 7. CDR1 MNHNS and CDR2 SASEGT come from the germline V gene. This CDR3 has 13 residues. The CDR3 DNA is TGTGCCAGCAGTCCAGGGGGCGTGAAAGGCTACACCTTC. Residues: CASSPGGVKGYTF.

The rearrangement uses TRBV11-2 and TRBJ2-2, with D perhaps matching TRBD1 (5 bases). Trimming left V 1 base short and J 0 bases short, with 6 bases between. This CDR3 comprises 15 residues. Germline CDR1 and CDR2: SGHAT and FQNNGV. In DNA form, the CDR3 reads TGTGCCAGCAGCTTAGGACAGACGAACACCGGGGAGCTGTTTTTT. It translates to CASSLGQTNTGELFF.

The rearrangement links TRBV9 to TRBJ1-1, with TRBD1 matching over 8 bases. The junction had 9 bases not matched to a gene; V was cut back by 3 bases and J by 8 bases. The CDR3 sequence is 14 residues long. The germline gives CDR1 SGDLS, CDR2 YYNGEE. CDR3: CASSGRTGNGEAFF. The DNA for the CDR3 is TGTGCCAGCAGCGGACGGACAGGGAATGGAGAAGCTTTCTTT.

The chain joins TRBV3-1 (or the pseudogene TRBV3-2) to TRBJ2-7; D not certain. Trimming took 0 bases from V and 7 from J, leaving 16 bases between them. This CDR3 spans 15 amino acids. Germline loops: CDR1 LGHDT, CDR2 YNNKEL (reference sequence). The CDR3 region has the DNA TGTGCCAGCAGCCAAGATGCTTCCCCCCCCGGGGAGCAGTACTTC. Translating gives CASSQDASPPGEQYF.

The chain carries TRBV19 and TRBJ1-5; D remains ambiguous. This CDR3 region has 14 residues. Germline CDR1 and CDR2: LNHDA and SQIVND (reference sequence). V lost 0 bases and J lost 7, with 10 bases in between. CDR3 amino acids: CASSIDDGLQPQHF. The CDR3 region has the DNA TGTGCCAGTAGTATAGATGACGGGTTACAGCCCCAGCATTTT.

The chain is built from TRBV7-9 and TRBJ2-7; TRBD2 is a possible D gene (5 bases). CDR1 and CDR2 from the germline V gene are SEHNR and FQNEAQ (reference sequence). The length of the CDR3 is 14 residues. The V end lost 6 bases, the J end lost 2 bases, and 14 bases lay between the germline ends. The CDR3 DNA is TGTGCCAGCAGTCCGCCGGGGTTCCCCTACGAGCAGTACTTC. This encodes CASSPPGFPYEQYF.

This clone was counted between two and nine times. The rearrangement links TRBV4-2 to TRBJ2-7, with TRBD2 identical over 14 bases. CDR3 length equals 15 residues. V was pared by 3 bases and J by 2 bases, with 0 bases of the junction left unmatched. Germline CDR1 LGHNA, CDR2 YNFKEQ. CDR3 DNA: TGTGCCAGCAGCCAGACTAGCGGGAGGGCCTACGAGCAGTACTTC. This sequence encodes CASSQTSGRAYEQYF.

V gene TRBV6-5 combines with J gene TRBJ2-7; tentatively, D is TRBD1 (6 bases). Germline loops: CDR1 MNHEY, CDR2 SVGAGI. Trimming stripped 6 bases from V and 2 bases from J, with 11 bases between. This CDR3 has 13 residues. The CDR3 nucleotides read TGTGCCAGCAGGATGACAGGCGCCTACGAGCAGTACTTC. Protein sequence: CASRMTGAYEQYF.